This T cell receptor (beta chain) appears in the sequencing data of a study of OX40 agonist ivuxolimab in advanced cancers. The overall study: Among those treated, three patients had partial responses, one with hepatocellular carcinoma and two with cutaneous melanoma.

Patients had blood sampled at baseline and again on cycle 4 day 1 and cycle 7 day 1. The CDR3 is made up of 12 amino acids. From germline, CDR1 is SEHNR and CDR2 FQNEAQ (reference sequence). The V end lost 5 bases, the J end lost 6 bases, and 11 bases lay between the germline ends. Using immunoSEQ multiplex PCR, the repertoire was profiled, and TCRdb retains in-frame clones only, with some absent. The data show about 46,000 clones, about 88% seen once. The origin of this receptor is an adult with an advanced solid tumor such as melanoma, head and neck, liver or kidney cancer. The sample consisted of CD4+ or CD8+ T cells sorted from blood, taken in a trial of the OX40 agonist ivuxolimab. The chain employs TRBV7-9 and TRBJ2-7; D uncertain. The CDR3: CASSLARTEQYF. In nucleotides, the CDR3 is TGTGCCAGCAGCCTCGCTCGGACCGAGCAGTACTTC.